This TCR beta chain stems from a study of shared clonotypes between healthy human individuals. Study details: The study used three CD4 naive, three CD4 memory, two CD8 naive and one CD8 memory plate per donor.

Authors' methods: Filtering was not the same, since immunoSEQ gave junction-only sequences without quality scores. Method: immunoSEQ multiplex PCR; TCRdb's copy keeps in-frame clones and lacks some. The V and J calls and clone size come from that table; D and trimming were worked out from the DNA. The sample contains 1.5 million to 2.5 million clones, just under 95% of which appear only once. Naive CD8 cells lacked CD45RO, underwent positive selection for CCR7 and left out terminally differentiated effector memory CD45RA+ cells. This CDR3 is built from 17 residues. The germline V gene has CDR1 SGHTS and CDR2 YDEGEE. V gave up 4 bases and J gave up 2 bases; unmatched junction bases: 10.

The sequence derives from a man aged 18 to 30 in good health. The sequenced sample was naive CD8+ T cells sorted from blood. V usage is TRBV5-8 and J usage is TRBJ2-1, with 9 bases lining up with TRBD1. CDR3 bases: TGTGCCAGCAGCACCACCGGGACAGGGATTCCCTACAATGAGCAGTTCTTC. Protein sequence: CASSTTGTGIPYNEQFF.